This TCR beta chain was sequenced in a study of blood T cell repertoires in COVID-19. Across the whole study: Donors in Cohort 3 counted as recovered after two negative PCRs, clearance, or symptom resolution.

Sequencing was performed with immunoSEQ multiplex PCR; in TCRdb, only in-frame clones are kept and a portion is missing. The sample carries 150,000 to 200,000 clones, roughly 78% recorded once. There are 13 residues in the CDR3. Sequenced input: PBMCs or T cells enriched from blood (not recorded which). This clonotype originated in a woman in her 70s in a cohort exposed to, infected with or recovered from COVID-19 (not recorded which). The chain couples TRBV21-1 to TRBJ1-1; the D call of TRBD1 is as the table states it, not checked on the DNA. TRBV21-1 is a documented pseudogene. The CDR3 here is CALCGQENTEAFF. The CDR3 DNA reads TGTGCCTTATGCGGACAGGAGAACACTGAAGCTTTCTTT.